This T cell receptor beta chain was profiled in a study of blood T cell repertoires in COVID-19. How the authors handled the data: Reference gene primer amplification gave estimated nucleated cell counts. The protocol was immunoSEQ multiplex PCR, while the TCRdb copy is restricted to in-frame clones and leaves out a portion. Clonal size and the V and J genes are those of that table, whereas D and trimming came from the DNA. The profile shows 130,000 or so clones, more than 65% of them singletons. The sequence was obtained from a human donor in a cohort sampled during active COVID-19. Input material: peripheral blood.

DNA for the CDR3: TGTGCCAGCAGTTCCCTCCCGGGAAAATCCTCGTACGAGCAGTACTTC. This translates into CASSSLPGKSSYEQYF. The chain has TRBV6-2 or TRBV6-3 and TRBJ2-7; possible D gene TRBD2, 5 bases. This CDR3 comprises 16 residues. Germline V gives CDR1 MNHEY, CDR2 SVGEGT. Between the trimmed V and J ends, which lost 4 bases and 4 bases, there was a span of 20 bases.